These T cell receptor beta chains were read from a single sample in a study of blood T cell repertoires in COVID-19. Measured with immunoSEQ multiplex PCR; TCRdb has only the in-frame clones, and not every one. The profile shows approximately 170,000 clones, roughly 80% of them singletons. The specimen sequenced was peripheral blood. The receptors were sampled from a woman in her forties or fifties with acute or convalescent COVID-19. Each CDR3 is given with its conserved first and last residue. A D gene is named only where the DNA matches it firmly.

j_gene	v_gene	d_gene	CDR3aa
TRBJ2-3	TRBV5-1	NA	CASSLVQGTDTQYF
TRBJ2-7	TRBV14	TRBD1	CASSQEARTGHSYSYEQYF
TRBJ1-4	TRBV4-3	TRBD1	CASSHLTGGGGEKLFF
TRBJ2-1	TRBV2	NA	CASSEIGQIQFF
TRBJ1-1	TRBV9	TRBD1	CASSVADRAGTEAFF
TRBJ2-3	TRBV27	TRBD2	CASRPRLARSTDTQYF
TRBJ2-7	TRBV7-9	TRBD1	CASSLGAGTGRKEQYF
TRBJ2-7	TRBV10-2	NA	CASRTRSTAYYEQYF
TRBJ2-7	TRBV7-2	TRBD2	CASSSPGLAGGPGEQYF
TRBJ2-6	TRBV7-8	NA	CASTSSSGANVLTF